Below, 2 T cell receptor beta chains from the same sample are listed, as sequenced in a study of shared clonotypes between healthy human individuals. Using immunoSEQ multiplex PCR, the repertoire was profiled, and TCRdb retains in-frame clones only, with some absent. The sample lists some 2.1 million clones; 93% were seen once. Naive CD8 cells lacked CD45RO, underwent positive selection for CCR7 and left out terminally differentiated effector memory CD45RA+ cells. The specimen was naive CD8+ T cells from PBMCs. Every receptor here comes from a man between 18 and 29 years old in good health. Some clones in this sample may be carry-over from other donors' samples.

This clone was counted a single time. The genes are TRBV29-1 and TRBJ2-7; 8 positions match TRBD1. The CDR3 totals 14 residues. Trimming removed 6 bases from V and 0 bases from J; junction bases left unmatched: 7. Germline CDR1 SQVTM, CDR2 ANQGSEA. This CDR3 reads CSVKDRAFSYEQYF. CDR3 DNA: TGCAGCGTGAAGGACAGGGCCTTCTCCTACGAGCAGTACTTC.

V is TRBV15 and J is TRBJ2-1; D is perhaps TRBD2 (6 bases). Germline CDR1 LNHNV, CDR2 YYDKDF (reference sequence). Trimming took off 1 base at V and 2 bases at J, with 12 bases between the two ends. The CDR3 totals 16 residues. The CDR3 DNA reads TGTGCCACCAGCAGAGTGGTAGCGGAGCCCTACAATGAGCAGTTCTTC. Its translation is CATSRVVAEPYNEQFF.